This record concerns one T cell receptor beta chain sequence. This specimen belongs to a study of radiotherapy plus CTLA-4 blockade in lung cancer. The method was immunoSEQ multiplex PCR; TCRdb's version includes in-frame clones alone and lacks a portion of them. Altogether about 85,000 clones are present, roughly 86% being singletons, with the ten largest covering more than 2%. Enrolled patients, whose metastatic non-small-cell lung cancer was chemo-refractory, received focal radiation plus CTLA-4 blockade with ipilimumab. The CDR3 runs 13 residues. In germline, CDR1 is SEHNR, CDR2 FQNEAQ (reference sequence). V was clipped by 3 bases and J by 4 bases; unmatched bases: 2.

Sequences were derived from peripheral blood, sampled from a patient treated with radiotherapy plus ipilimumab. The clonotype comes from a human donor with non-small cell lung cancer who had a partial response to radiotherapy plus ipilimumab. This rearrangement joins TRBV7-9 to TRBJ1-2, with 7 nucleotides matching TRBD1. The CDR3 spells CASSFTGAYGYTF. DNA of the CDR3: TGTGCCAGCAGCTTTACAGGGGCCTATGGCTACACCTTC.